These 14 T cell receptor beta chains were sequenced from one sample in a study of CD8 T cells in ankylosing spondylitis. TCRdb fed the 5' RACE reads into MiXCR, producing one record per CDR3 protein. The data contain roughly 700,000 distinct CDR3 sequences, under 20% of them singletons. No antigen has been assigned to these receptors. The study's findings and limits: The study identified a TCR beta motif of under ten highly homologous variants that appeared characteristic of ankylosing spondylitis blood.

Sequenced sample: blood, either unsorted or a sorted T cell fraction (not recorded which). These receptors were obtained from a male donor with ankylosing spondylitis.

This clonotype appeared a few times. The rearrangement uses TRBV12-3 or TRBV12-4 and TRBJ2-2; 13 bases match TRBD2. V shed 0 bases and J 6 bases; nucleotides not matched to a gene: 1. The CDR3 runs to 16 residues. The CDR3 region is CASSLAGLAGSGELFF. The CDR3 region has the DNA TGTGCCAGCAGTTTAGCGGGACTAGCGGGGTCCGGGGAGCTGTTTTTT.

The genes are TRBV11-2 and TRBJ2-3, with TRBD1 matching over 9 bases. There are 17 residues in the CDR3. Unmatched junction bases numbered 10, after V lost 2 bases and J lost 4 bases. Germline CDR1 SGHAT, CDR2 FQNNGV. CDR3 protein: CASSLLRTGGWADTQYF. The CDR3 DNA sequence: TGTGCCAGCAGCTTACTTCGCACAGGGGGCTGGGCAGATACGCAGTATTTT.

This clonotype has ten or more counts. The CDR3 DNA reads as TGCAGCGCTCTGTCCCGGGACTACCAACCCTACGAGCAGTACTTC. This translates into CSALSRDYQPYEQYF. The chain carries TRBV29-1 and TRBJ2-7; TRBD2 aligns across 7 bases. The CDR3 spans 15 residues. V lost 7 bases, J lost 2 bases, and 14 bases stayed unmatched. Germline loops: CDR1 SQVTM, CDR2 ANQGSEA.

This clonotype was found a few times. V usage is TRBV4-2 and J usage is TRBJ2-2, with 8 bases that match TRBD2. Per the germline V gene, CDR1 is LGHNA and CDR2 is YNFKEQ. Unmatched junction bases numbered 8, after V lost 4 bases and J lost 7 bases. The CDR3 is made up of 15 amino acids. CDR3 in amino acids: CASSPPGTRLGELFF. As DNA, the CDR3 is TGTGCCAGCAGCCCTCCCGGGACTAGACTCGGGGAGCTGTTTTTT.

This clonotype was counted a few times. The CDR3 here is CSSTDSNYGYTF. The CDR3 DNA reads TGCAGCTCGACAGACTCCAACTATGGCTACACCTTC. The chain couples TRBV29-1 to TRBJ1-2; possible D gene TRBD1, 5 bases. The CDR3 covers 12 residues. Trimming shortened V by 8 bases and J by 2 bases, and 12 bases separated the two germline ends. The germline V gene has CDR1 SQVTM and CDR2 ANQGSEA.

The rearrangement links TRBV12-3 or TRBV12-4 to TRBJ1-4, with D perhaps matching TRBD1 (6 bases). The CDR3 is made up of 13 amino acids. The V and J ends lost 6 bases and 7 bases respectively, with 12 bases between them. DNA of the CDR3: TGTGCCAGCAGGGGCAGGGGAGGTGAAAAACTGTTTTTT. It yields the protein CASRGRGGEKLFF.

This clonotype turned up a few times. The rearrangement links TRBV20-1 to TRBJ1-6; D remains ambiguous. This CDR3 comprises 14 residues. Germline assignment: CDR1 DFQATT and CDR2 SNEGSKA (reference sequence). V was clipped by 7 bases and J by 8 bases, with 18 bases between them. CDR3 in DNA: TGCAGTGTAGGACCGGGAGGGATTGATTCACCCCTCCACTTT. Its protein is CSVGPGGIDSPLHF.

This clonotype turned up a few times. V and J are TRBV27 and TRBJ2-5, with 7 bases identical to TRBD2. V dropped 1 base and J dropped 3; count of bases not matched to a gene: 5. Germline V gene sequence: CDR1 MNHEY, CDR2 SMNVEV (reference sequence). The CDR3 runs 15 residues. Here the CDR3 DNA reads TGTGCCAGCAGTTTATTCCCGGGGAGGGAAGAGACCCAGTACTTC. The encoded protein is CASSLFPGREETQYF.

This chain joins TRBV12-3 or TRBV12-4 and TRBJ2-7; a weak D match, TRBD2 (5 bases). This CDR3 contains 12 residues. The V end was cut by 5 bases, the J end by 1 base, with 6 bases between. CDR3 nucleotides: TGTGCCAGCAGTGGGGAGTCCTACGAGCAGTACTTC. Encoded protein: CASSGESYEQYF.

This clonotype has only a few counts. The chain joins TRBV2 to TRBJ2-1; TRBD2 matches at 11 bases. The CDR3 is 15 amino acids. Germline V gives CDR1 SNHLY, CDR2 FYNNEI. Germline trimming cut 7 bases from V and 4 bases from J; bases unmatched to any gene: 6. The CDR3 nucleotides read TGTGCCAGCACTGGGGGACTAGCGGTTTACAATGAGCAGTTCTTC. It is translated as CASTGGLAVYNEQFF.

This clonotype was seen ten or more times. This sequence joins TRBV7-2 and TRBJ2-5, with D tentatively TRBD2 (7 bases). The CDR3 runs to 14 residues. Germline CDR1 reads SGHTA; CDR2 reads FQGNSA. The ends were cut back, 3 bases at V and 6 bases at J, with 14 bases in the middle. The CDR3 here is CASSFNREGKTQYF. The CDR3 DNA reads as TGTGCCAGCAGCTTTAACAGGGAGGGGAAGACCCAGTACTTC.

J is TRBJ1-1 and V is TRBV25-1; no firm D call. The CDR3 runs 17 residues. Trimming stripped 2 bases from V and 0 bases from J, with 16 bases between. Germline assignment: CDR1 MGHDK and CDR2 SYGVNS. CDR3 residues: CASSETPRGGMNTEAFF. The DNA for the CDR3 is TGTGCCAGCAGTGAAACCCCACGGGGAGGGATGAACACTGAAGCTTTCTTT.

The chain carries TRBV7-9 and TRBJ1-5; D may be TRBD1 (5 bases). The CDR3 sequence is 15 residues long. Germline-derived CDR1 and CDR2 are SEHNR and FQNEAQ (reference sequence). The V end was cut by 1 base, the J end by 5 bases, with 12 bases between. The CDR3: CASSLGQTEHQPQHF. The CDR3 nucleotides are TGTGCCAGCAGCTTAGGACAGACAGAACATCAGCCCCAGCATTTT.

The gene calls are TRBV24-1 and TRBJ2-2, with 9 bases fitting TRBD1. CDR1 and CDR2 (germline): KGHDR, SFDVKD. Trimming took 5 bases from V and 6 from J; bases not matched to a gene: 9. The CDR3 loop spans 16 amino acids. CDR3 coding DNA: TGTGCCACCAGTGTCGCCGGGACAGGGTTCCCCGGGGAGCTGTTTTTT. Translation: CATSVAGTGFPGELFF.